This TCR beta chain appears in the sequencing data of a study of T cell responses to AZD1222 COVID-19 vaccine. The CDR3 consists of 14 residues. The V end was cut by 4 bases, the J end by 10 bases, with 22 bases between. Germline CDR1 is GTSNPN and CDR2 is SVGIG (reference sequence). As for this clone: The antigen is undetermined.

Study observations and caveats: Most donors were white British, females outnumbered males, and clonal diversity was possibly underestimated. As reported, nearly half of all spike-specific TCRs target variant regions that are unmutated. After two AZD1222 doses, spike-specific TCR breadth and depth rose versus day 0. Spike as a whole was targeted by vaccine-associated CD4 TCRs, dominant at 160-218 and 743-854.

Sequenced by immunoSEQ multiplex PCR; TCRdb stores in-frame clones only, minus some. This table has 180,000 or so clones, approximately 90% appearing once. The receptor comes from an adult who received the AZD1222 COVID-19 vaccine. Material: peripheral blood, obtained 28 days after the second AZD1222 dose. The gene calls are TRBV30 and TRBJ1-1; D perhaps matches TRBD1 (6 bases). CDR3 amino acids: CAWTPSFQGPTAFF. Written as DNA, the CDR3 is TGTGCCTGGACCCCCAGTTTTCAGGGGCCTACAGCTTTCTTT.